This TCR beta chain was recorded in a study of regulatory T cells in long-lasting Graves disease. This clonotype appeared many times. iRepertoire HTBI primers and Arm-PCR of CDR3 regions built TCR beta libraries. MiXCR, applied by TCRdb to the multiplex PCR reads, yields one record per CDR3 protein. Here the sample spans hundreds of thousands of distinct CDR3 sequences, 15% to 20% being singletons. Deletions cut 1 base from V and 11 bases from J, with 16 bases between. CDR3 length: 14 amino acids. Germline lookup yields CDR1 SGHDN and CDR2 FVKESK. Time point given: newly diagnosed GD, antithyroid drugs for less than 3 months. With RNA extracted from PBMCs as input, the TCR library was made. Another study also made use of these data, one on T cells in Graves' hyperthyroidism and ophthalmopathy. From that second work: Before onset, by a median of approximately 5.9 months, the model predicted ophthalmopathy.

The receptor was derived from a woman in her thirties with Graves disease. The rearrangement uses TRBV14 and TRBJ2-3; the D gene is possibly TRBD2 (7 bases). The material sequenced was peripheral blood mononuclear cells (PBMCs), taken at new diagnosis, from a patient treated with antithyroid drugs. The CDR3 coding sequence is TGTGCCAGCAGCCAAGCGGACAGTTCGGGGGGGCAGTATTTT. Amino acid sequence: CASSQADSSGGQYF. The full variable domain, its missing parts supplied by reference TRBV14 and TRBJ2-3, is EAGVTQFPSHSVIEKGQTVTLRCDPISGHDNLYWYRRVMGKEIKFLLHFVKESKQDESGMPNNRFLAERTGGTYSTLKVQPAELEDSGVYFCASSQADSSGGQYFGPGTRLTVL.